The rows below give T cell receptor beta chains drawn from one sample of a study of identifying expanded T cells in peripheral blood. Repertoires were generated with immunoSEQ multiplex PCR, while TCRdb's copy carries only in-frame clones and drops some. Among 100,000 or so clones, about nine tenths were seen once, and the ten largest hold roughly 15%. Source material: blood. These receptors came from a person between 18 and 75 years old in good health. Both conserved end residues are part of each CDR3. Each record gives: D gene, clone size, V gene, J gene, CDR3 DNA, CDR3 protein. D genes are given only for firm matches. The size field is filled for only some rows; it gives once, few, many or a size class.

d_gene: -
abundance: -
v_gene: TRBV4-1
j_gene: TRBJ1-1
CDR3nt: TGCGCCAGCAGCCAAGATTTCGTGGCGGGTTACACTGAAGCTTTCTTT
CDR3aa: CASSQDFVAGYTEAFF

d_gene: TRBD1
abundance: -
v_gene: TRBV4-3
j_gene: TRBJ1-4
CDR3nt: TGCGCCAGCAGCCAAACCGGGACAGGGCGGAATGAAAAACTGTTTTTT
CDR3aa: CASSQTGTGRNEKLFF

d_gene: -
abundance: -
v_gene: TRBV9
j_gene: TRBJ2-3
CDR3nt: TGTGCCAGCAGCCCTCTAAGCACAGATACGCAGTATTTT
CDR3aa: CASSPLSTDTQYF

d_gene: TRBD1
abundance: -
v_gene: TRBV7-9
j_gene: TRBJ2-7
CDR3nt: TGTGCCAGCAGCCCCACAGGGGTGTACGAGCAGTACTTC
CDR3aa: CASSPTGVYEQYF

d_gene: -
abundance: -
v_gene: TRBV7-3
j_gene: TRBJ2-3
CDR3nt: TGTGCCAGCAGCTTAATAGGGGGGACCACAGATACGCAGTATTTT
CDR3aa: CASSLIGGTTDTQYF

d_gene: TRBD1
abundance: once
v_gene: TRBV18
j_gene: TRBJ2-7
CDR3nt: TGTGCCACTTCTCCTAAGACAGGGCTCTACGAGCAGTACTTC
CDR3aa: CATSPKTGLYEQYF

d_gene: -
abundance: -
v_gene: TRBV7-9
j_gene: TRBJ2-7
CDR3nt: TGTGCCAGCAGCCCCCTTACAGCCTACGAGCAGTACTTC
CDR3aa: CASSPLTAYEQYF

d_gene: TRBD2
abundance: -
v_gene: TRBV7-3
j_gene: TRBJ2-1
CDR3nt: TGTGCCAGCAGCTCTAAGGGGACTAGCGGGAGGGCCGTCCTAGGGAATGAGCAGTTCTTC
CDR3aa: CASSSKGTSGRAVLGNEQFF

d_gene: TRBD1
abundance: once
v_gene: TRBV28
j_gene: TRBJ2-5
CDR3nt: TGTGCCAGCAGTACCCCCGCCAGGGGGCGTGAGACCCAGTACTTC
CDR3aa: CASSTPARGRETQYF

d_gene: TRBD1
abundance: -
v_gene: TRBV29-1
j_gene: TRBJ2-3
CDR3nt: TGCAGCGTTCGGACAGGGGGCCCAGATACGCAGTATTTT
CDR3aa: CSVRTGGPDTQYF

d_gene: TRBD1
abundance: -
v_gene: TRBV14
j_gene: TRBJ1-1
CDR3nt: TGTGCCAGCAGCCAAGGGGACAGGCCAACGGTCTACCCTGAAGCTTTCTTT
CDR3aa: CASSQGDRPTVYPEAFF